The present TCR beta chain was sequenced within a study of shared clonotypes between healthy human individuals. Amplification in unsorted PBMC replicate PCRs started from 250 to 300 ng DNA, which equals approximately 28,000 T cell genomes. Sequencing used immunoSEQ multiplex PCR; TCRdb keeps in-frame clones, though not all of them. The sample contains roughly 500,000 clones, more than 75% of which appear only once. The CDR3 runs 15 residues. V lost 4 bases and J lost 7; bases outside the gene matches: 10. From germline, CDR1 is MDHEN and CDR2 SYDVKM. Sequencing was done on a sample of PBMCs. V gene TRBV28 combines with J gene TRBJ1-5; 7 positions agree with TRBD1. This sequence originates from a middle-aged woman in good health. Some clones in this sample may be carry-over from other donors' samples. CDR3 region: CASSSPDRFGQPQHF. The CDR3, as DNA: TGTGCCAGCAGTTCCCCGGACAGGTTCGGCCAGCCCCAGCATTTT.